These 13 T cell receptor beta chains came from one sample sequenced in a study of human T cells and chemical hapten exposure. Time point meaning: pre-sensitization, week 0. Sample treatment: therapeutic diphenylcyclopropenone sensitization with weekly scalp DPC. TCRdb re-called the RACE reads with MiXCR, one entry per CDR3 protein. The table records tens of thousands of distinct CDR3 sequences, about 10% of them present only once. The material sequenced was whole blood, taken in connection with sensitization to the hapten diphenylcyclopropenone (DPC). Receptor source: a man aged 25 to 40 with alopecia areata. Some clones in this sample may be carry-over from other donors' samples.

The J gene is TRBJ2-5, the V gene TRBV5-1, with 8 bases identical to TRBD2. The CDR3 is 16 residues long. V gave up 0 bases and J gave up 2 bases; unmatched junction bases: 6. Germline V lookup: CDR1 SGHRS, CDR2 YFSETQ. CDR3 in DNA: TGCGCCAGCAGCTTGGAGGTCGGGAGGGGGCAAGAGACCCAGTACTTC. Encoded protein: CASSLEVGRGQETQYF.

This clonotype was counted ten times or more. V gene TRBV7-3 combines with J gene TRBJ1-1, with unresolved D. The CDR3 length is 13 residues. The V gene lost 3 bases and the J gene lost 2 bases, with 7 bases spanning the gap. Germline CDR1 reads SGHTA; CDR2 reads FQGTGA. The CDR3 spells CASSFTDNTEAFF. The CDR3 nucleotides are TGTGCCAGCAGCTTTACAGATAACACTGAAGCTTTCTTT. Full variable domain (missing parts from reference TRBV7-3 and TRBJ1-1): GAGVSQTPSNKVTEKGKYVELRCDPISGHTALYWYRQSLGQGPEFLIYFQGTGAADDSGLPNDRFFAVRPEGSVSTLKIQRTERGDSAVYLCASSFTDNTEAFFGQGTRLTVV.

A few counts support this clonotype. The chain joins TRBV11-2 to TRBJ1-1, with D possibly matching TRBD1 (5 bases). CDR1 and CDR2 from the germline V gene are SGHAT and FQNNGV. CDR3 length: 14 residues. Deletions cut 1 base from V and 4 bases from J, with 10 bases between. The CDR3 loop is CASSLVAGTTEAFF. Written as DNA, the CDR3 is TGTGCCAGCAGCTTAGTTGCGGGGACCACTGAAGCTTTCTTT. The full variable domain, completed using reference TRBV11-2 and TRBJ1-1, is EAGVAQSPRYKIIEKRQSVAFWCNPISGHATLYWYQQILGQGPKLLIQFQNNGVVDDSQLPKDRFSAERLKGVDSTLKIQPAKLEDSAVYLCASSLVAGTTEAFFGQGTRLTVV.

J is TRBJ2-7 and V is TRBV28; D not certain. Between the trimmed V and J ends, which lost 1 base and 6 bases, there was a span of 7 bases. CDR1 and CDR2 (germline): MDHEN, SYDVKM. CDR3 length equals 12 residues. The CDR3 coding sequence is TGTGCCAGCAGTTTATCGTTGGGCGAGCAGTACGTC. It yields the protein CASSLSLGEQYV.

The rearrangement joins TRBV6-6 to TRBJ2-5; TRBD2 aligns across 9 bases. Trimming at V came to 5 bases and at J to 5 bases, leaving 6 bases not matched to a gene. The CDR3 spans 14 residues. Germline V gives CDR1 MNHNY, CDR2 SVGAGI (reference sequence). The chain's CDR3 is CASSLSSGTETQYF. The DNA of the CDR3 is TGTGCCAGCAGTCTCTCTAGCGGGACGGAGACCCAGTACTTC.

This clonotype was counted between two and nine times. The chain employs TRBV12-3 or TRBV12-4 and TRBJ1-6; D is ambiguous. The CDR3 extends over 14 amino acids. The ends were cut back, 0 bases at V and 10 bases at J, with 10 bases in the middle. The CDR3: CASSLAGPGSPLHF. In DNA form, the CDR3 reads TGTGCCAGCAGTTTAGCAGGGCCGGGGTCACCCCTCCACTTT.

This clonotype came up a few times. The chain has TRBV29-1 and TRBJ1-1; tentative D call: TRBD1 (5 bases). The V gene lost 8 bases and the J gene lost 7 bases, with 17 bases spanning the gap. This CDR3 is built from 12 residues. Germline CDR1 reads SQVTM; CDR2 reads ANQGSEA. CDR3: CSCVRGSIEAFF. CDR3 DNA: TGCAGCTGCGTCCGGGGGTCGATTGAAGCTTTCTTT.

This clonotype was detected many times. The chain employs TRBV2 and TRBJ2-7; 10 bases line up with TRBD2. This CDR3 has 15 amino acids. Germline-derived CDR1 and CDR2 are SNHLY and FYNNEI. The V and J ends lost 10 bases and 2 bases, in that order; junction bases with no gene match: 11. The CDR3 region is CATDNSGRTPYEQYV. The CDR3 DNA reads TGTGCCACCGATAATAGCGGGAGGACCCCCTACGAGCAGTACGTC.

This clonotype was observed at least ten times. V usage is TRBV5-6 and J usage is TRBJ2-6; D ambiguous. Germline values: CDR1 SGHDT, CDR2 YYEEEE. The CDR3 totals 16 residues. V was clipped by 0 bases and J by 2 bases, with 9 bases between them. The CDR3 protein is CASSLVVKAGANVLTF. The CDR3 DNA follows: TGTGCCAGCAGCTTGGTTGTGAAAGCTGGGGCCAACGTCCTGACTTTC. The whole variable domain, remainder taken from reference TRBV5-6 and TRBJ2-6, is DAGVTQSPTHLIKTRGQQVTLRCSPKSGHDTVSWYQQALGQGPQFIFQYYEEEERQRGNFPDRFSGHQFPNYSSELNVNALLLGDSALYLCASSLVVKAGANVLTFGAGSRLTVL.

This clonotype was seen a few times. This sequence joins TRBV9 and TRBJ1-4; no firm D call. Germline V gives CDR1 SGDLS, CDR2 YYNGEE. The CDR3 runs to 16 residues. V lost 1 base, J lost 0 bases, and 10 bases lay in between. DNA of the CDR3: TGTGCCAGCAGCGTACGGTCGGAACCAACTAATGAAAAACTGTTTTTT. Translation: CASSVRSEPTNEKLFF. The variable domain in full, completed from reference TRBV9 and TRBJ1-4, reads DSGVTQTPKHLITATGQRVTLRCSPRSGDLSVYWYQQSLDQGLQFLIQYYNGEERAKGNILERFSAQQFPDLHSELNLSSLELGDSALYFCASSVRSEPTNEKLFFGSGTQLSVL.

This clonotype was found many times. The V and J genes are TRBV7-9 and TRBJ2-3; D gene unclear. The CDR3 is 11 residues long. The V end lost 2 bases, the J end lost 7 bases, and 4 bases lay between the germline ends. Germline lookup yields CDR1 SEHNR and CDR2 FQNEAQ (reference sequence). CDR3 region: CASSLTNTQYF. The CDR3 DNA follows: TGTGCCAGCAGCTTAACTAATACGCAGTATTTT.

V usage is TRBV18 and J usage is TRBJ1-4, with D perhaps matching TRBD1 (5 bases). CDR3 length equals 14 residues. Deletions cut 3 bases from V and 4 bases from J, with 9 bases between. The germline gives CDR1 KGHSH, CDR2 LQKENI. CDR3 amino acids: CASSPGRGNEKLFF. The CDR3 bases are TGTGCCAGCTCACCGGGGAGGGGTAATGAAAAACTGTTTTTT.

Ten or more counts support this clonotype. V and J are TRBV6-4 and TRBJ2-1; D perhaps matches TRBD2 (6 bases). Germline loops: CDR1 MRHNA, CDR2 SNTAGT. The CDR3 covers 13 residues. Trimming cost V 3 bases and J 5 bases, with 8 bases left between them. DNA for the CDR3: TGTGCCAGCAGTGAACGGGGGAACAATGAGCAGTTCTTC. This gives the protein CASSERGNNEQFF.